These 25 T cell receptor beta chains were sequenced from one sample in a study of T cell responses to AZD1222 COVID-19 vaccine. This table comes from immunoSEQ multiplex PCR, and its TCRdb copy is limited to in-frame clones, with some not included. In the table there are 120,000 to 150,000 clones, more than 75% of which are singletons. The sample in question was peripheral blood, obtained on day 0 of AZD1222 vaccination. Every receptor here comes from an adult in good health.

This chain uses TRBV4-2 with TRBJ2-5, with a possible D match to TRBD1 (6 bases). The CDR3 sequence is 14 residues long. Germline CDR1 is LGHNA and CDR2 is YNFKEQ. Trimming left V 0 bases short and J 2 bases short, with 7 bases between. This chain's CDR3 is CASSQDGTQETQYF. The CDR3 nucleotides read TGTGCCAGCAGCCAAGATGGGACACAAGAGACCCAGTACTTC.

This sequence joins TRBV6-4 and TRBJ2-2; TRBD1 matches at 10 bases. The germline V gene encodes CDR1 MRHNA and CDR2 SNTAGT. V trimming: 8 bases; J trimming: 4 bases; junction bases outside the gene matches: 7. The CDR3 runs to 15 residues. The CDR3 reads CASRKGQGTTGELFF. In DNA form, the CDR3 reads TGTGCCAGCCGTAAGGGACAGGGGACCACCGGGGAGCTGTTTTTT.

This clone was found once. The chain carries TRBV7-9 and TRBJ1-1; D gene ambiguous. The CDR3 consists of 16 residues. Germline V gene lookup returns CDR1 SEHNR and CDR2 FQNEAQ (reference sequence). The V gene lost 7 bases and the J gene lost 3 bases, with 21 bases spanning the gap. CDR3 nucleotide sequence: TGTGCCAGCACCCCAGACACTTACCTGGTTTACACTGAAGCTTTCTTT. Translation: CASTPDTYLVYTEAFF.

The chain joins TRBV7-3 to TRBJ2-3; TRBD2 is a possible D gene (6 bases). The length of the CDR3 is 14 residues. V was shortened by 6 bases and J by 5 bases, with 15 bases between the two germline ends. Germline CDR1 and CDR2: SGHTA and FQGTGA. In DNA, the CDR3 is TGTGCCAGCAGAGGGGCGGGGAAGGGAGATACGCAGTATTTT. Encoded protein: CASRGAGKGDTQYF.

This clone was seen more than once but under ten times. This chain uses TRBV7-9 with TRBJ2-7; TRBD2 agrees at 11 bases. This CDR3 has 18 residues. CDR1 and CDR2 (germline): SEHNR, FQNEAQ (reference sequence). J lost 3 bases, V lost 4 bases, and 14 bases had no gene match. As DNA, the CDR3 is TGTGCCAGCAGCTCGCCGACTAGCGGGGTCGAATTTAGCTACGAGCAGTACTTC. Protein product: CASSSPTSGVEFSYEQYF.

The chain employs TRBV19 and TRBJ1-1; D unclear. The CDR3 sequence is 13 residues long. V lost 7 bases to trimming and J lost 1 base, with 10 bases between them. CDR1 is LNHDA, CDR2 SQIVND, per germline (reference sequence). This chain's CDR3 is CASTRRPNTEAFF. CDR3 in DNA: TGTGCCAGTACCCGGAGGCCGAACACTGAAGCTTTCTTT.

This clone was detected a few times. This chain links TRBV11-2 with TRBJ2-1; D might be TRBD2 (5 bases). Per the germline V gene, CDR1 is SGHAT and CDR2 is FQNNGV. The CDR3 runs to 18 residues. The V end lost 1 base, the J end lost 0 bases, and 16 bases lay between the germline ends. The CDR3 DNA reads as TGTGCCAGCAGCTTAGGCCCCCTCCGGGGAAGCTCCTACAATGAGCAGTTCTTC. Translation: CASSLGPLRGSSYNEQFF.

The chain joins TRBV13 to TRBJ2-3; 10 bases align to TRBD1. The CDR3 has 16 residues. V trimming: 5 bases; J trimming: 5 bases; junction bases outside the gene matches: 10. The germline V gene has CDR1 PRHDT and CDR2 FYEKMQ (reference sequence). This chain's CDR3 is CASSQQGTGVKDTQYF. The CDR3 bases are TGTGCCAGCAGCCAGCAGGGGACAGGGGTGAAAGATACGCAGTATTTT.

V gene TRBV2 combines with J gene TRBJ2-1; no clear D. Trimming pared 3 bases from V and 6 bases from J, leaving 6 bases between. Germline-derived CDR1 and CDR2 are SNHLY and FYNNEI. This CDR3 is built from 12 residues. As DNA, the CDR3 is TGTGCCAGCAGTGATCTAATCAATGAGCAGTTCTTC. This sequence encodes CASSDLINEQFF.

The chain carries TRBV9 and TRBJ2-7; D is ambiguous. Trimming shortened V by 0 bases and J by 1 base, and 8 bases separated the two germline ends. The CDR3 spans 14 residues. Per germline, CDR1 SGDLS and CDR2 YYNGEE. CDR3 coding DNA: TGTGCCAGCAGCGTAGGGTCCAGATCCTACGAGCAGTACTTC. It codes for CASSVGSRSYEQYF.

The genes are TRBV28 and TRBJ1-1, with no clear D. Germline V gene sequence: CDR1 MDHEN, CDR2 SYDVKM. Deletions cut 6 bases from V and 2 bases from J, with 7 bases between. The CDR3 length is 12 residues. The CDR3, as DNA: TGTGCCAGCAGGGGAGTCAACACTGAAGCTTTCTTT. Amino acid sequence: CASRGVNTEAFF.

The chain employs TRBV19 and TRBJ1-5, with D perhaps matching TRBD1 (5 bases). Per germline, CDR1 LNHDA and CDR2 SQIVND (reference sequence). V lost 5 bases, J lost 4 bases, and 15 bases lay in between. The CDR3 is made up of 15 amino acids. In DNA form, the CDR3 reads TGTGCCAGTAGTGACACAGGAATAGCAAATCAGCCCCAGCATTTT. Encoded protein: CASSDTGIANQPQHF.

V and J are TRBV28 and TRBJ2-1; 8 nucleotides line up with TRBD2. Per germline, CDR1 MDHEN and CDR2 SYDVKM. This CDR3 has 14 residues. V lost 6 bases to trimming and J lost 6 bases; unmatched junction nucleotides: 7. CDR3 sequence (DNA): TGTGCCAGCAGGTATAGCGGGGCTAGCAATGAGCAGTTCTTC. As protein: CASRYSGASNEQFF. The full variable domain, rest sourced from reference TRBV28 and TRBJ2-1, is DVKVTQSSRYLVKRTGEKVFLECVQDMDHENMFWYRQDPGLGLRLIYFSYDVKMKEKGDIPEGYSVSREKKERFSLILESASTNQTSMYLCASRYSGASNEQFFGPGTRLTVL.

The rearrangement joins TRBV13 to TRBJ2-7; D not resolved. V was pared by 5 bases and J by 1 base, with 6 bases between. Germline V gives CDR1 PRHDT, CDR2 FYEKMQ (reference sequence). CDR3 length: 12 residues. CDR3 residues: CASSTQSYEQYF. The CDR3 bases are TGTGCCAGCAGCACCCAATCCTACGAGCAGTACTTC.

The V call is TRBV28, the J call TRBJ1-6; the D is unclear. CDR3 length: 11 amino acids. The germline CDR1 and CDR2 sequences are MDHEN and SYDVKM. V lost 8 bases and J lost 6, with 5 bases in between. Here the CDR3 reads CASGGNSPLHF. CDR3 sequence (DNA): TGTGCCAGCGGAGGTAATTCACCCCTCCACTTT.

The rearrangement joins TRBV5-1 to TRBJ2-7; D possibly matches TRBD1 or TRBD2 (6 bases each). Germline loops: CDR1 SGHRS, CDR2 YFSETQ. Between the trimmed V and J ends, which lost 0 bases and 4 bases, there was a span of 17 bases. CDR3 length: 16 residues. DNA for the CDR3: TGCGCCAGCAGCTTGGCCCCGGGGGACAAGAGTTACGAGCAGTACTTC. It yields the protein CASSLAPGDKSYEQYF. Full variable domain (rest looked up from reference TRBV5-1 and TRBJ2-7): KAGVTQTPRYLIKTRGQQVTLSCSPISGHRSVSWYQQTPGQGLQFLFEYFSETQRNKGNFPGRFSGRQFSNSRSEMNVSTLELGDSALYLCASSLAPGDKSYEQYFGPGTRLTVT.

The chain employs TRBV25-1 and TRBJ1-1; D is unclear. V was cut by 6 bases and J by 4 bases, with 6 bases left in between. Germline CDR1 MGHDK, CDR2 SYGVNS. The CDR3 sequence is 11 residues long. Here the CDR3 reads CASSVGTEAFF. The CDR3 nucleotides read TGTGCCAGCAGCGTGGGCACTGAAGCTTTCTTT.

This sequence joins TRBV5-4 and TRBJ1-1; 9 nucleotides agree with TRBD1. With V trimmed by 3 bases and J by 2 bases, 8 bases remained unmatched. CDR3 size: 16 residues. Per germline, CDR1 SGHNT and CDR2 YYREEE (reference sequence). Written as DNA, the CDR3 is TGTGCCAGCAGCTCCGGACAGGGGACGACTAACACTGAAGCTTTCTTT. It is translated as CASSSGQGTTNTEAFF.

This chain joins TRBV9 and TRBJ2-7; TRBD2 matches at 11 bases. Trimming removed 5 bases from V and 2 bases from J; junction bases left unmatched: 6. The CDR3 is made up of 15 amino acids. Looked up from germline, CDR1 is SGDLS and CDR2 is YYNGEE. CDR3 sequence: CASSASGGRTYEQYF. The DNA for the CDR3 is TGTGCCAGCAGTGCTAGCGGGGGGCGAACCTACGAGCAGTACTTC.

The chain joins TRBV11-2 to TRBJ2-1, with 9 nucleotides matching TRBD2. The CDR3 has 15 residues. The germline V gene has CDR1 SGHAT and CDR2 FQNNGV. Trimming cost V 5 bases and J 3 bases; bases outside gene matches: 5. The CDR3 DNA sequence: TGTGCCAGCAGCACTCTAGCGGGGATCTACAATGAGCAGTTCTTC. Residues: CASSTLAGIYNEQFF.

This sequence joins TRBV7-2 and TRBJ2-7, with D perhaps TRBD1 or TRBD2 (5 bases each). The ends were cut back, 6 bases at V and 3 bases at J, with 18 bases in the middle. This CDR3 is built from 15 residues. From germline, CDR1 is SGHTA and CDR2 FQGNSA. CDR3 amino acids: CASRDRDGPFYEQYF. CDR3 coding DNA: TGTGCCAGCAGGGACCGGGACGGTCCTTTCTACGAGCAGTACTTC.

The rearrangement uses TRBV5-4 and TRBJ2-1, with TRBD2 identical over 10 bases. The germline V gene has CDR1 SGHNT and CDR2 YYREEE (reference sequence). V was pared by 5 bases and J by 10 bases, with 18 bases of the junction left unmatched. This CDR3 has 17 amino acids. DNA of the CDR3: TGTGCCAGCAGGGTATTTTTAGCGGGGGGTCGCCTTCGGGAGCAGTTCTTC. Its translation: CASRVFLAGGRLREQFF.

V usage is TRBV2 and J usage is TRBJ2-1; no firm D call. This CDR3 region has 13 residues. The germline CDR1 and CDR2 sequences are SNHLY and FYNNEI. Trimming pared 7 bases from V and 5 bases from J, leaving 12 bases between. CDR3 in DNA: TGTGCCAGCAAATTCCTACTCCACAATGAGCAGTTCTTC. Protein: CASKFLLHNEQFF.

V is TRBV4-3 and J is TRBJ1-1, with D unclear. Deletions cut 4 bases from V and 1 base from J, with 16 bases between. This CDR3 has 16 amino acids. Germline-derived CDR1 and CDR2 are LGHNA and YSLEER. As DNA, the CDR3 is TGCGCCAGCAGCCCTCGGGGAGCGGCCACGAACACTGAAGCTTTCTTT. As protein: CASSPRGAATNTEAFF.

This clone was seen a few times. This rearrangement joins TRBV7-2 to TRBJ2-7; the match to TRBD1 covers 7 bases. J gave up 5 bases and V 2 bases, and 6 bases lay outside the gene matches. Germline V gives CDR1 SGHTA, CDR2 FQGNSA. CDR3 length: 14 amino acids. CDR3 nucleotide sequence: TGTGCCAGCAGCTTACTCGGGACAGCCCACGAGCAGTACTTC. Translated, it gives CASSLLGTAHEQYF.